What follows is one T cell receptor beta chain and its context. Repertoires were generated with immunoSEQ multiplex PCR, while TCRdb's copy carries only in-frame clones and drops some. The repertoire holds roughly 100,000 clones, with roughly 92% as singletons. The data were taken from a study of T cell changes during pregnancy in multiple sclerosis. With V trimmed by 6 bases and J by 6 bases, 10 bases remained unmatched. The CDR3 consists of 16 residues. Germline-derived CDR1 and CDR2 are SGHAT and FQNNGV. This rearrangement joins TRBV11-2 to TRBJ2-1; 11 bases agree with TRBD2. The sequences come from peripheral blood, collected after pregnancy. The clonotype was recovered from a female donor with multiple sclerosis, enrolled in a pregnancy study. CDR3 amino acids: CASSSRLAGRVNEQFF. DNA of the CDR3: TGTGCCAGCAGTTCGCGACTAGCGGGGAGGGTCAATGAGCAGTTCTTC.